Presented here are 4 T cell receptor beta chains from one specimen sequenced in a study of blood T cell repertoires in COVID-19. Sequenced by immunoSEQ multiplex PCR; TCRdb stores in-frame clones only, minus some. The sample comprises some 58,000 clones, around nine tenths of which are singletons, and 3.5% rests with the top ten. The material sequenced was peripheral blood. These receptors all stem from a human donor in a cohort sampled during active COVID-19.

V is TRBV14 and J is TRBJ2-7, with D perhaps matching TRBD1 (6 bases). The length of the CDR3 is 17 residues. Deletions cut 0 bases from V and 5 bases from J, with 20 bases between. Germline loops: CDR1 SGHDN, CDR2 FVKESK. The CDR3 nucleotides read TGTGCCAGCAGCCAAGATCTTCTCAGGGGCAAGGGAAACGAGCAGTACTTC. This gives the protein CASSQDLLRGKGNEQYF. Using reference TRBV14 and TRBJ2-7 for the parts outside the CDR3, the full variable domain is EAGVTQFPSHSVIEKGQTVTLRCDPISGHDNLYWYRRVMGKEIKFLLHFVKESKQDESGMPNNRFLAERTGGTYSTLKVQPAELEDSGVYFCASSQDLLRGKGNEQYFGPGTRLTVT.

V usage is TRBV7-2 and J usage is TRBJ2-1; D is unclear. Deletions cut 5 bases from V and 3 bases from J, with 20 bases between. CDR3 length equals 17 residues. Germline V gene data show CDR1 as SGHTA and CDR2 as FQGNSA. CDR3 DNA: TGTGCCAGCAGCCCAGCCCTGACGACGGGTTTCTACAATGAGCAGTTCTTC. Encoded protein: CASSPALTTGFYNEQFF.

This clone was seen a few times. The chain combines TRBV18 with TRBJ1-5; D remains unclear. CDR1 is KGHSH, CDR2 LQKENI, per germline. V was pared by 2 bases and J by 7 bases, with 6 bases between. This CDR3 has 12 residues. The CDR3 region is CASSPGGQPQHF. In nucleotides, the CDR3 is TGTGCCAGCTCACCAGGTGGCCAGCCCCAGCATTTT.

The rearrangement links TRBV6-5 to TRBJ1-1; the D gene is possibly TRBD1 (6 bases). V was cut by 0 bases and J by 7 bases, with 9 bases left in between. The CDR3 spans 13 residues. Germline CDR1 MNHEY, CDR2 SVGAGI. CDR3 sequence (DNA): TGTGCCAGCAGTTACTCGAGGGACATTGAAGCTTTCTTT. Its translation is CASSYSRDIEAFF.